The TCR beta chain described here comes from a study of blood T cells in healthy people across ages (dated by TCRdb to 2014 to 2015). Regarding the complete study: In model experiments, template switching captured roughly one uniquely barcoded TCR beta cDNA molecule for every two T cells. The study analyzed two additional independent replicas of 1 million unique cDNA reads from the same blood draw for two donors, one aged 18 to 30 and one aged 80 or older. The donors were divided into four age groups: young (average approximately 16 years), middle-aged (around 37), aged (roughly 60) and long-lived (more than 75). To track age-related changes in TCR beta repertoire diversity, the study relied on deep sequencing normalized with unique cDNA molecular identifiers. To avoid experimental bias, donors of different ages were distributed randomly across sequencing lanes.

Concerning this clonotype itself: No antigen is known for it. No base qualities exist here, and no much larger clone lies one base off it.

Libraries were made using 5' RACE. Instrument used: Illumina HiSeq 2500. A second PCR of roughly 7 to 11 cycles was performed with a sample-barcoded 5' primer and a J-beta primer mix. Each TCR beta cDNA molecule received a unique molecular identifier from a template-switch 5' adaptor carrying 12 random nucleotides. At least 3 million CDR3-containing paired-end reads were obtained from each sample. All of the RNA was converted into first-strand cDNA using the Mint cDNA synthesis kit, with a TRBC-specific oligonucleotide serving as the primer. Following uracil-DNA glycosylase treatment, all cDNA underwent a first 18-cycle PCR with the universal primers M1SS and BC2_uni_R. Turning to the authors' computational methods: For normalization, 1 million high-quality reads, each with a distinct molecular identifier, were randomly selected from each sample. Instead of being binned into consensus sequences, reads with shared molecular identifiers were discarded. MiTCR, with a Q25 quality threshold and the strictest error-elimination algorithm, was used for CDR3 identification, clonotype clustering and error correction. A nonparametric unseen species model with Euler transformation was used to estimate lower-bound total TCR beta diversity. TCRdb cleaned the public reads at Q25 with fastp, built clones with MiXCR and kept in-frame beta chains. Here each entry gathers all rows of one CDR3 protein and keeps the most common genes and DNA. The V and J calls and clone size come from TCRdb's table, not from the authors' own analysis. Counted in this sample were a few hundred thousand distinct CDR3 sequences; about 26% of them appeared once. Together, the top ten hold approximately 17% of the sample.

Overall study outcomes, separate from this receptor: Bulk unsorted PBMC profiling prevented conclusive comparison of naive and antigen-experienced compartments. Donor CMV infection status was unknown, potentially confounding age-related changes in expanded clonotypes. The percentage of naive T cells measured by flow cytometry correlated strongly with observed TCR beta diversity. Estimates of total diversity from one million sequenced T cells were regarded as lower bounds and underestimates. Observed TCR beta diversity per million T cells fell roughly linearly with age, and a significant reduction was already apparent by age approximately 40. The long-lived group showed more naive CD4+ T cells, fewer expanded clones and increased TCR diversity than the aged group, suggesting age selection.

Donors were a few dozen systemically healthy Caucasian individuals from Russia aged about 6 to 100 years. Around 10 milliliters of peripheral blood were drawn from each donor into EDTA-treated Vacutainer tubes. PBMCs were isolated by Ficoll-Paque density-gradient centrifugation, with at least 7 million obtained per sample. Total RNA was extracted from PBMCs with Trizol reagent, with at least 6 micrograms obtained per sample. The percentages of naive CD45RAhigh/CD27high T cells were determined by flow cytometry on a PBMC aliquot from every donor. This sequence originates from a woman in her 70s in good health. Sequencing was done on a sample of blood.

The base sequence is TGTGCCAGCAGCCTCAATAGGGCGGGGGCCATAAATGAGCAGTTCTTC. The translation is CASSLNRAGAINEQFF. The chain is assembled from TRBV7-3 and TRBJ2-1, and the D gene may be TRBD2, 7 bases matching. The junction shows trimming of 5 bases on V and 7 bases on J, plus 21 bases between the germline ends. CDR1 and CDR2 (SGHTA, FQGTGA) derive from the germline V gene. Counted from cysteine to phenylalanine, this CDR3 has 16 amino acids. CDR3 DNA only is kept here, 48 bases in frame from base 1.